These 18 T cell receptor beta chains were all obtained from the same sample, sequenced in a study of T cell responses to AZD1222 COVID-19 vaccine. Measured with immunoSEQ multiplex PCR; TCRdb has only the in-frame clones, and not every one. The table records more than 100,000 clones, around 90% of them present only once. This sample comprised peripheral blood, obtained 28 days after the second AZD1222 dose. Every receptor here comes from an adult who received the AZD1222 COVID-19 vaccine.

The J gene is TRBJ2-5, the V gene TRBV24-1, with TRBD2 as a possible D gene (5 bases). In germline, CDR1 is KGHDR, CDR2 SFDVKD. Trimming shortened V by 2 bases and J by 5 bases, and 23 bases separated the two germline ends. The CDR3 sequence is 18 residues long. The CDR3 reads CATSDSSGFLVSKETQYF. CDR3 sequence (DNA): TGTGCCACCAGTGATTCATCGGGATTTCTTGTCTCCAAGGAGACCCAGTACTTC.

The chain is built from TRBV5-5 and TRBJ2-4; D remains unclear. This CDR3 has 16 residues. Trimming pared 0 bases from V and 1 base from J, leaving 11 bases between. Germline loops: CDR1 SGHKS, CDR2 YYEKEE (reference sequence). CDR3 residues: CASSLGSLRAKNIQYF. The CDR3 DNA sequence: TGTGCCAGCAGCTTGGGCTCGCTCAGGGCCAAAAACATTCAGTACTTC.

V usage is TRBV7-2 and J usage is TRBJ1-5, with 7 nucleotides matching TRBD1. Germline V gives CDR1 SGHTA, CDR2 FQGNSA. The CDR3 is 17 amino acids. The ends lost 5 bases at V and 1 base at J; junction bases unmatched: 11. CDR3 sequence (DNA): TGTGCCAGCAGCACGTGGGACAGTCCAAAAAGCAATCAGCCCCAGCATTTT. It is translated as CASSTWDSPKSNQPQHF.

This chain connects TRBV18 to TRBJ1-2, with 7 nucleotides matching TRBD1. Germline V gene sequence: CDR1 KGHSH, CDR2 LQKENI. V was pared by 2 bases and J by 7 bases, with 13 bases of the junction left unmatched. The CDR3 is 16 amino acids. The CDR3 here is CASSPTSGTESRGYTF. DNA of the CDR3: TGTGCCAGCTCACCAACCTCCGGGACAGAGTCGCGTGGCTACACCTTC.

The chain joins TRBV14 to TRBJ2-6; TRBD1 is a possible D gene (5 bases). The CDR3 length is 15 residues. CDR1 and CDR2 from the germline V gene are SGHDN and FVKESK. The V end lost 4 bases, the J end lost 0 bases, and 7 bases lay between the germline ends. CDR3 in amino acids: CASSRQLSGANVLTF. The CDR3 nucleotides are TGTGCCAGCAGCCGACAGCTCTCTGGGGCCAACGTCCTGACTTTC.

The chain joins TRBV9 to TRBJ2-3, with D perhaps matching TRBD1 (5 bases). The germline V gene encodes CDR1 SGDLS and CDR2 YYNGEE. Between the trimmed V and J ends, which lost 6 bases and 0 bases, there was a span of 11 bases. CDR3 length equals 14 residues. As DNA, the CDR3 is TGTGCCAGCAACAAACAGGCTAGCACAGATACGCAGTATTTT. Residues: CASNKQASTDTQYF.

The chain joins TRBV28 to TRBJ2-3; D possibly matches TRBD1 or TRBD2 (7 bases each). The length of the CDR3 is 15 residues. From germline, CDR1 is MDHEN and CDR2 SYDVKM. The ends were cut back, 6 bases at V and 0 bases at J, with 13 bases in the middle. CDR3 in amino acids: CASRAGQFSTDTQYF. The CDR3 DNA sequence: TGTGCCAGCAGAGCGGGACAGTTTAGCACAGATACGCAGTATTTT.

The rearrangement uses TRBV10-3 and TRBJ2-3; the match to TRBD2 covers 11 bases. Germline values: CDR1 ENHRY, CDR2 SYGVKD. Trimming at V came to 2 bases and at J to 3 bases, leaving 10 bases not matched to a gene. The CDR3 runs to 18 residues. This CDR3 is CAISEGLAGSGETDTQYF. The CDR3 coding sequence is TGTGCCATCAGTGAGGGACTAGCGGGTAGCGGGGAGACAGATACGCAGTATTTT.

Notes on this clone: The germline gene is not matched at one end of the junction; a read error may be the cause. This chain connects TRBV10-3 to TRBJ2-5, with D perhaps matching TRBD1 or TRBD2 (5 bases each). There are 15 residues in the CDR3. CDR1 is ENHRY and CDR2 is SYGVKD in the germline V gene. In nucleotides, the CDR3 is TGTGCCATCAGTGAGGAGGGGCGGATGCAAGCGACCCAGTACTTC. It yields the protein CAISEEGRMQATQYF.

The V call is TRBV5-1, the J call TRBJ1-1; TRBD1 agrees at 10 bases. Germline V gives CDR1 SGHRS, CDR2 YFSETQ. Unmatched junction bases numbered 10, after V lost 6 bases and J lost 2 bases. The CDR3 runs 16 residues. CDR3 region: CASTPGTGVFNTEAFF. CDR3 bases: TGCGCCAGCACCCCCGGGACAGGGGTTTTCAACACTGAAGCTTTCTTT.

This chain links TRBV19 with TRBJ1-1; TRBD1 is a possible D gene (6 bases). V dropped 6 bases and J dropped 1 base, with 6 bases sitting between them. Per germline, CDR1 LNHDA and CDR2 SQIVND (reference sequence). This CDR3 contains 12 residues. The CDR3 region is CASRTGNTEAFF. The CDR3 bases are TGTGCCAGTAGGACAGGGAACACTGAAGCTTTCTTT.

V gene TRBV27 combines with J gene TRBJ2-3; D ambiguous. The CDR3 runs 17 residues. Looked up from germline, CDR1 is MNHEY and CDR2 is SMNVEV (reference sequence). V was clipped by 1 base and J by 2 bases, with 16 bases between them. Written as DNA, the CDR3 is TGTGCCAGCAGTTTATTGGGTCCCACCGCTAACACAGATACGCAGTATTTT. Its translation: CASSLLGPTANTDTQYF.

The gene calls are TRBV7-9 and TRBJ1-6, with no clear D. The germline gives CDR1 SEHNR, CDR2 FQNEAQ (reference sequence). This CDR3 is built from 14 residues. V was clipped by 4 bases and J by 7 bases, with 11 bases between them. The CDR3 bases are TGTGCCAGCAGCTCCCAAAGTAACAATTCACCCCTCCACTTT. Residues: CASSSQSNNSPLHF.

This clone was observed once. This chain uses TRBV7-3 with TRBJ2-7; 9 bases are shared with TRBD1. Germline loops: CDR1 SGHTA, CDR2 FQGTGA. CDR3 size: 13 residues. V gave up 3 bases and J gave up 7 bases; unmatched junction bases: 4. The CDR3 spells CASSFGTGREQYF. CDR3 coding DNA: TGTGCCAGCAGCTTCGGGACAGGGAGGGAGCAGTACTTC.

The rearrangement uses TRBV6-5 and TRBJ1-2, with 7 nucleotides matching TRBD1. Germline V gene lookup returns CDR1 MNHEY and CDR2 SVGAGI. The CDR3 extends over 13 amino acids. The V and J ends lost 5 bases and 4 bases, in that order; junction bases with no gene match: 4. The CDR3 region has the DNA TGTGCCAGCAGTCGGGACAGTCCCTATGGCTACACCTTC. It encodes CASSRDSPYGYTF.

The chain joins TRBV6-1 to TRBJ2-7; no clear D. Germline CDR1 reads MNHNS; CDR2 reads SASEGT. This CDR3 contains 15 residues. V lost 3 bases to trimming and J lost 0 bases, with 12 bases between them. The CDR3: CASSDIDRSSYEQYF. In DNA form, the CDR3 reads TGTGCCAGCAGTGATATAGACCGGAGCTCCTACGAGCAGTACTTC.

The sample holds one count of this clone. The V and J genes are TRBV11-3 and TRBJ1-6; no clear D gene. Trimming removed 0 bases from V and 4 bases from J, with 4 bases in between. The CDR3 is made up of 14 amino acids. In germline, CDR1 is SGHNT, CDR2 YENEEA. The chain's CDR3 is CASSLEQYNSPLHF. The CDR3 bases are TGTGCCAGCAGCTTAGAACAATATAATTCACCCCTCCACTTT.

The rearrangement joins TRBV24-1 to TRBJ1-5, with TRBD1 identical over 11 bases. This CDR3 region has 16 residues. Germline V gives CDR1 KGHDR, CDR2 SFDVKD. V shed 4 bases, J shed 1 base, and the junction held 2 bases outside the gene matches. CDR3 amino acids: CATSDRDRGSNQPQHF. In DNA, the CDR3 is TGTGCCACCAGTGACCGGGACAGGGGGAGCAATCAGCCCCAGCATTTT.